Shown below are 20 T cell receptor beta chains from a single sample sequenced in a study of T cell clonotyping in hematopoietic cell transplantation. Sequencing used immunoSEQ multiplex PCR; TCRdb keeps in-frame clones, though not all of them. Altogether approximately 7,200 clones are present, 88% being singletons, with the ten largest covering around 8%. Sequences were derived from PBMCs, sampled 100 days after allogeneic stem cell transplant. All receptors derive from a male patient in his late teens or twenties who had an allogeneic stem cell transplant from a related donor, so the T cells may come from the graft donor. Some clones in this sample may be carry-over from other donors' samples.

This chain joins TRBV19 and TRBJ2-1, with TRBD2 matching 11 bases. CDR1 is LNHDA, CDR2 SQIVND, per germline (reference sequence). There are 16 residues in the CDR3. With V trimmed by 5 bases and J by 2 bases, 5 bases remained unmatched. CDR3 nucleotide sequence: TGTGCCAGTAGTGACTTAGCGGGAGGGACCTACAATGAGCAGTTCTTC. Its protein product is CASSDLAGGTYNEQFF.

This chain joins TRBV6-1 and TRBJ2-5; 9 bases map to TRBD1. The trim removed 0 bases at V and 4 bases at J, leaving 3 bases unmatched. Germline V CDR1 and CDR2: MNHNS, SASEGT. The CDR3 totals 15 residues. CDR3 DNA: TGTGCCAGCAGTGAAGCGCTGGACAGGGGAGAGACCCAGTACTTC. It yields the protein CASSEALDRGETQYF.

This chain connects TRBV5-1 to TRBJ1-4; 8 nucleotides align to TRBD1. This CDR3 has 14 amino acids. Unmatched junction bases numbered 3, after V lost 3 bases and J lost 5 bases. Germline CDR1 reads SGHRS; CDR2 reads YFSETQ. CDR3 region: CASSSGQENEKLFF. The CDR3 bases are TGCGCCAGCAGCTCGGGACAGGAAAATGAAAAACTGTTTTTT. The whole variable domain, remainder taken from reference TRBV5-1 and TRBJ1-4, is KAGVTQTPRYLIKTRGQQVTLSCSPISGHRSVSWYQQTPGQGLQFLFEYFSETQRNKGNFPGRFSGRQFSNSRSEMNVSTLELGDSALYLCASSSGQENEKLFFGSGTQLSVL.

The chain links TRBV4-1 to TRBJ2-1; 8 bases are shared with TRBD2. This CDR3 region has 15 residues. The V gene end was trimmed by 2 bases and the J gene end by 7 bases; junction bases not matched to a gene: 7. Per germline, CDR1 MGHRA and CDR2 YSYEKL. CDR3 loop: CASSQLRGGSNEQFF. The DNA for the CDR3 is TGCGCCAGCAGCCAACTACGGGGGGGGTCTAATGAGCAGTTCTTC.

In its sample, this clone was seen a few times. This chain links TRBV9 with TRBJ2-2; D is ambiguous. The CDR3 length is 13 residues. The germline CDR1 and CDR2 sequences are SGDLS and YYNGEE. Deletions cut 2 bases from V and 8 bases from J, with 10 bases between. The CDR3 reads CASSVALRGELFF. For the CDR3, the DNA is TGTGCCAGCAGCGTGGCCCTAAGAGGGGAGCTGTTTTTT.

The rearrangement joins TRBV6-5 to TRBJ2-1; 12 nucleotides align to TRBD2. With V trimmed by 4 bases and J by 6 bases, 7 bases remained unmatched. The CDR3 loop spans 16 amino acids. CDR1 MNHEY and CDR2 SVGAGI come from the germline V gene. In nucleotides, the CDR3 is TGTGCCAGCAGTTTCCTAGCGGGAGGGGGGGGCAATGAGCAGTTCTTC. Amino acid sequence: CASSFLAGGGGNEQFF.

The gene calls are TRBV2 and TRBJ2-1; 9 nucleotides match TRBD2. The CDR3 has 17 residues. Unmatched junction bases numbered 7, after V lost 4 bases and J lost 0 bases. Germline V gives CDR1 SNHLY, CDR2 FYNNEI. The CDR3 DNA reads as TGTGCCAGCAGTGGAGCGACTAGCGGACACTCCTACAATGAGCAGTTCTTC. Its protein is CASSGATSGHSYNEQFF. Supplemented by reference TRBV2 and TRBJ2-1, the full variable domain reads EPEVTQTPSHQVTQMGQEVILRCVPISNHLYFYWYRQILGQKVEFLVSFYNNEISEKSEIFDDQFSVERPDGSNFTLKIRSTKLEDSAMYFCASSGATSGHSYNEQFFGPGTRLTVL.

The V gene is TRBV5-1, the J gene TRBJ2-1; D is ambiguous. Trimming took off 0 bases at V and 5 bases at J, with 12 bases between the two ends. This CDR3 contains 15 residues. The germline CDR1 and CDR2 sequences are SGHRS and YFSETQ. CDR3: CASSLVALGNNEQFF. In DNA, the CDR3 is TGCGCCAGCAGCTTGGTAGCTCTGGGGAACAATGAGCAGTTCTTC.

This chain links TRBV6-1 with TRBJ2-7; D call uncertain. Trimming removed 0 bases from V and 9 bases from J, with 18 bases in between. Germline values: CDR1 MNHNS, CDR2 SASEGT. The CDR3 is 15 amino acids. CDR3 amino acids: CASSEAKTAVSGQYV. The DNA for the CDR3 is TGTGCCAGCAGTGAAGCGAAAACAGCCGTCTCAGGGCAGTACGTC.

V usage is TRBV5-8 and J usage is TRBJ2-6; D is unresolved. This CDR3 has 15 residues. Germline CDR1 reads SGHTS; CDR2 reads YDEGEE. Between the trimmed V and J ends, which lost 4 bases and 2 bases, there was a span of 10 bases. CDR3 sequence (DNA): TGTGCCAGCAGCGTGGGGTACACTGGGGCCAACGTCCTGACTTTC. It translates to CASSVGYTGANVLTF.

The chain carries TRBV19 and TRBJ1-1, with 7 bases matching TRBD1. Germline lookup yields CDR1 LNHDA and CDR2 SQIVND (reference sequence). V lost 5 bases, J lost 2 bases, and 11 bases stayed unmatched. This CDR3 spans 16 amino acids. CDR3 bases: TGTGCCAGTAGTCCCCAAAGGGGGCTTTTCAACACTGAAGCTTTCTTT. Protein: CASSPQRGLFNTEAFF.

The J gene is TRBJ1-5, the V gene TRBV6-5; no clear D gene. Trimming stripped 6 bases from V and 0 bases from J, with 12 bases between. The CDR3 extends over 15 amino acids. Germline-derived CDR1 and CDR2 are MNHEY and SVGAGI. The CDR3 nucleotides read TGTGCCAGCAGCCTACTGAGCTCTAGCAATCAGCCCCAGCATTTT. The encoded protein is CASSLLSSSNQPQHF.

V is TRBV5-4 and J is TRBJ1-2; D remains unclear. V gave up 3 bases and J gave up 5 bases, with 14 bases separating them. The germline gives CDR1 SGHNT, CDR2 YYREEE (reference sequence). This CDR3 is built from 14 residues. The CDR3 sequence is CASSSPQTEYGYTF. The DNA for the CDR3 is TGTGCCAGCAGCTCCCCCCAGACTGAATATGGCTACACCTTC.

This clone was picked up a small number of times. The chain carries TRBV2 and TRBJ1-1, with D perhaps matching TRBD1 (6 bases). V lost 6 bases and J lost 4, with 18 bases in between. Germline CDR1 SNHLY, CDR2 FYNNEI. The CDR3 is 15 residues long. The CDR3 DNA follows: TGTGCCAGCAGCCCCCGGACAGCCCTGTTCACTGAAGCTTTCTTT. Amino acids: CASSPRTALFTEAFF.

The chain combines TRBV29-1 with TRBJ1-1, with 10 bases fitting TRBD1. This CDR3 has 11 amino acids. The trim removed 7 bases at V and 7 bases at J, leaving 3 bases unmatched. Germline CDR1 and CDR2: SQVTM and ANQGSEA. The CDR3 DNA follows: TGCAGCGCCCGGACAGGGGGTGAAGCTTTCTTT. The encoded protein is CSARTGGEAFF. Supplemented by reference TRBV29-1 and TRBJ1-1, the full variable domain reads SAVISQKPSRDICQRGTSLTIQCQVDSQVTMMFWYRQQPGQSLTLIATANQGSEATYESGFVIDKFPISRPNLTFSTLTVSNMSPEDSSIYLCSARTGGEAFFGQGTRLTVV.

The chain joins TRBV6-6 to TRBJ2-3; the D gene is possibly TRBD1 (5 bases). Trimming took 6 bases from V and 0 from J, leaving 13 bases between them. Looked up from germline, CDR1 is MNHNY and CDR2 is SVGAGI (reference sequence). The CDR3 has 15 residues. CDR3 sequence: CASRTVRISTDTQYF. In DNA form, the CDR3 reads TGTGCCAGCAGGACAGTCCGAATCAGCACAGATACGCAGTATTTT.

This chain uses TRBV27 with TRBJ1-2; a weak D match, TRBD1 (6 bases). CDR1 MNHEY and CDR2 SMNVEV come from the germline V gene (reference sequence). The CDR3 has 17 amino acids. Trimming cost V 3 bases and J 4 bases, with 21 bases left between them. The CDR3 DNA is TGTGCCAGCAGTTTGATAGGGGGAGGCATTTTTGGCTATGGCTACACCTTC. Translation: CASSLIGGGIFGYGYTF.

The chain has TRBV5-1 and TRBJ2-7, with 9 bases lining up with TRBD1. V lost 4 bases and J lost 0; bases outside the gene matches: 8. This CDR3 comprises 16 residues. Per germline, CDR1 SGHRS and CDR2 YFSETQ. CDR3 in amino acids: CASSPNPGQGSYEQYV. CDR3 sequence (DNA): TGCGCCAGCAGCCCCAATCCGGGACAGGGCTCCTACGAGCAGTACGTC.

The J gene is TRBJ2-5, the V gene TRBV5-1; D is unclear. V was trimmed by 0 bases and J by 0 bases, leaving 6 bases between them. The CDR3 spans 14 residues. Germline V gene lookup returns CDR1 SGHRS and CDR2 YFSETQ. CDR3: CASSLVPDQETQYF. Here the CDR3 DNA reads TGCGCCAGCAGCTTGGTGCCAGACCAAGAGACCCAGTACTTC.

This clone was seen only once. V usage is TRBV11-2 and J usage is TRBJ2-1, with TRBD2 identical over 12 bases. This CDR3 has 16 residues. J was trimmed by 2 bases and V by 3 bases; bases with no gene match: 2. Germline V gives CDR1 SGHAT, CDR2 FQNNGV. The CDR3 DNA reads TGTGCCAGCAGCTTCCGACTAGCGGGAGCCTACAATGAGCAGTTCTTC. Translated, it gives CASSFRLAGAYNEQFF.